The 20 T cell receptor beta chains below all came from one sample that was sequenced in a study of chronic HIV infection and antiretroviral therapy. TCRdb called the 5' RACE reads again in MiXCR, with one record for every CDR3 protein. The sample includes 40,000 to 50,000 distinct CDR3 sequences, roughly 19% of them seen just once. Sequences were obtained from peripheral blood. The source is an adult who had HIV and had not received antiretroviral therapy, or was an uninfected healthy control (not recorded which).

This clonotype was seen a few times. CDR3 nucleotide sequence: TGTGCCAGCAGTATACCCTACGAGCAGTACTTC. Residues: CASSIPYEQYF. The chain carries TRBV28 and TRBJ2-7; D is ambiguous. Per germline, CDR1 MDHEN and CDR2 SYDVKM. The ends were cut back, 5 bases at V and 2 bases at J, with 4 bases in the middle. The CDR3 runs 11 residues.

This clonotype has more than one count but fewer than ten. The rearrangement joins TRBV28 to TRBJ2-3, with D tentatively TRBD1 (6 bases). CDR3 length: 15 amino acids. V was cut by 6 bases and J by 0 bases, with 13 bases left in between. Germline values: CDR1 MDHEN, CDR2 SYDVKM. In DNA, the CDR3 is TGTGCCAGCAGAGGGGCAGGGGCGAGCACAGATACGCAGTATTTT. Translating it yields CASRGAGASTDTQYF.

This clonotype showed up just a few times. This chain links TRBV28 with TRBJ2-7; D is unclear. The germline V and J ends were trimmed by 3 bases and 0 bases, with 9 bases remaining between them. Germline-derived CDR1 and CDR2 are MDHEN and SYDVKM. The CDR3 contains 14 residues. CDR3 sequence reads: CASSFRVISYEQYF. The CDR3 nucleotides are TGTGCCAGCAGTTTTAGGGTGATCTCCTACGAGCAGTACTTC.

The V call is TRBV3-1, the J call TRBJ2-2; D remains ambiguous. This CDR3 has 14 residues. The V gene lost 0 bases and the J gene lost 8 bases, with 10 bases spanning the gap. Germline-derived CDR1 and CDR2 are LGHDT and YNNKEL (reference sequence). The CDR3 spells CASSQEGQAGELFF. The CDR3 DNA is TGTGCCAGCAGCCAAGAGGGTCAGGCGGGGGAGCTGTTTTTT.

The gene calls are TRBV5-4 and TRBJ2-1, with 9 bases fitting TRBD2. Losses at the gene ends were 0 bases for V and 5 bases for J; bases not matched to a gene: 9. In germline, CDR1 is SGHNT, CDR2 YYREEE (reference sequence). CDR3 length: 17 residues. The CDR3 sequence: CASSLAWGLAGNNEQFF. The DNA for the CDR3 is TGTGCCAGCAGCTTGGCTTGGGGGCTAGCGGGGAACAATGAGCAGTTCTTC. The full variable domain, in which reference TRBV5-4 and TRBJ2-1 provide the parts outside the CDR3, is ETGVTQSPTHLIKTRGQQVTLRCSSQSGHNTVSWYQQALGQGPQFIFQYYREEENGRGNFPPRFSGLQFPNYSSELNVNALELDDSALYLCASSLAWGLAGNNEQFFGPGTRLTVL.

DNA for the CDR3: TGTGCCAGCAGTTTTGGTGGTGGCGGGGGGCGGGAGCAGTTCTTC. Translation gives CASSFGGGGGREQFF. The chain uses TRBV28 and TRBJ2-1; 8 bases match TRBD2. Germline V gene sequence: CDR1 MDHEN, CDR2 SYDVKM. The CDR3 runs 15 residues. V lost 3 bases and J lost 10; bases outside the gene matches: 11.

The rearrangement uses TRBV5-6 and TRBJ1-1, with D unresolved. From germline, CDR1 is SGHDT and CDR2 YYEEEE. This CDR3 comprises 14 residues. The V and J ends lost 1 base and 10 bases respectively, with 17 bases between them. The CDR3 DNA reads TGTGCCAGCAGCTTGTGGGGTATGGGCCTCGGAGCTTTCTTT. This translates into CASSLWGMGLGAFF. Based on the CDR3 plus reference TRBV5-6 and TRBJ1-1, the full variable domain is DAGVTQSPTHLIKTRGQQVTLRCSPKSGHDTVSWYQQALGQGPQFIFQYYEEEERQRGNFPDRFSGHQFPNYSSELNVNALLLGDSALYLCASSLWGMGLGAFFGQGTRLTVV.

This clonotype showed up just a few times. The V and J genes are TRBV3-1 and TRBJ2-7; 7 bases match TRBD1. The V and J ends lost 1 base and 2 bases, in that order; junction bases with no gene match: 5. The CDR3 totals 15 residues. Per the germline V gene, CDR1 is LGHDT and CDR2 is YNNKEL (reference sequence). The DNA of the CDR3 is TGTGCCAGCAGCCAAGCCTTCCAGGGGGCCTACGAGCAGTACTTC. Encoded protein: CASSQAFQGAYEQYF.

This chain links TRBV25-1 with TRBJ2-1, with 8 bases fitting TRBD2. The V gene end was trimmed by 0 bases and the J gene end by 10 bases; junction bases not matched to a gene: 11. CDR1 is MGHDK and CDR2 is SYGVNS in the germline V gene. The CDR3 sequence is 16 residues long. The DNA of the CDR3 is TGTGCCAGCAGTGAATATGGGCTGGCTAGCGGGTTCGAGCAGTTCTTC. The encoded protein is CASSEYGLASGFEQFF.

This clonotype was detected only a few times. This chain joins TRBV2 and TRBJ2-1; D perhaps matches TRBD1 (6 bases). Germline V gives CDR1 SNHLY, CDR2 FYNNEI. V was trimmed by 6 bases and J by 3 bases, leaving 9 bases between them. This CDR3 has 13 amino acids. The DNA for the CDR3 is TGTGCCAGCAGCCTACAGGGCTACAATGAGCAGTTCTTC. Protein: CASSLQGYNEQFF.

This clonotype was found a few times. The chain couples TRBV6-1 to TRBJ2-2; D assignment may be TRBD1 or TRBD2 (5 bases each). CDR1 and CDR2 from the germline V gene are MNHNS and SASEGT. The CDR3 runs to 14 residues. Trimming removed 7 bases from V and 2 bases from J, with 11 bases in between. The CDR3 here is CASIPGTNTGELFF. The CDR3 DNA reads as TGTGCCAGCATTCCCGGGACCAACACCGGGGAGCTGTTTTTT.

The chain combines TRBV5-5 with TRBJ2-3; no clear D gene. Per the germline V gene, CDR1 is SGHKS and CDR2 is YYEKEE (reference sequence). CDR3 length: 14 residues. V was pared by 1 base and J by 2 bases, with 8 bases between. CDR3 region: CASSLRPSTDTQYF. The CDR3 nucleotides are TGTGCCAGCAGCTTGAGGCCCTCCACAGATACGCAGTATTTT.

V usage is TRBV28 and J usage is TRBJ2-5, with D unresolved. The germline V and J ends were trimmed by 8 bases and 5 bases, with 15 bases remaining between them. CDR1 is MDHEN, CDR2 SYDVKM, per germline. This CDR3 contains 13 residues. DNA of the CDR3: TGTGCCAGCCGCTCCGGGCCCCAGGAGACCCAGTACTTC. Translation gives CASRSGPQETQYF.

The chain combines TRBV11-2 with TRBJ2-1; D ambiguous. Trimming left V 0 bases short and J 3 bases short, with 3 bases between. This CDR3 region has 13 residues. Germline V lookup: CDR1 SGHAT, CDR2 FQNNGV. CDR3 nucleotide sequence: TGTGCCAGCAGCTTAGAACTCTACAATGAGCAGTTCTTC. It codes for CASSLELYNEQFF.

This clonotype was seen a few times. This chain uses TRBV13 with TRBJ2-7; 7 bases agree with TRBD1. With V trimmed by 8 bases and J by 2 bases, 9 bases remained unmatched. The CDR3 sequence is 14 residues long. The germline CDR1 and CDR2 sequences are PRHDT and FYEKMQ (reference sequence). For the CDR3, the DNA is TGTGCCAGCGCGAGTTCGGGACAGACCTACGAGCAGTACTTC. Amino acids: CASASSGQTYEQYF.

This clonotype was counted between two and nine times. V gene TRBV29-1 combines with J gene TRBJ1-2; 8 bases fit TRBD1. Per germline, CDR1 SQVTM and CDR2 ANQGSEA. The V and J ends lost 5 bases and 7 bases, in that order; junction bases with no gene match: 9. The CDR3 covers 13 residues. The CDR3: CSVSTGTGFGYTF. CDR3 sequence (DNA): TGCAGCGTTAGTACCGGGACAGGATTTGGCTACACCTTC.

The V gene is TRBV4-1, the J gene TRBJ2-7, with no clear D. Germline loops: CDR1 MGHRA, CDR2 YSYEKL. The CDR3 consists of 13 residues. The V end was cut by 4 bases, the J end by 6 bases, with 13 bases between. The CDR3, as DNA: TGCGCCAGCAGCCCAAACGTGCTATTCGAGCAGTACTTC. This encodes CASSPNVLFEQYF.

The V and J genes are TRBV20-1 and TRBJ2-3, with D possibly TRBD1 on 5 matching bases. Germline V lookup: CDR1 DFQATT, CDR2 SNEGSKA (reference sequence). V was pared by 3 bases and J by 1 base, with 8 bases between. This CDR3 region has 13 residues. The DNA for the CDR3 is TGCAGTGCTAGGGGGCTCCGCACAGATACGCAGTATTTT. It translates to CSARGLRTDTQYF.

This clonotype has just a few counts. V is TRBV28 and J is TRBJ1-1; D is possibly TRBD1 (5 bases). Trimming shortened V by 4 bases and J by 1 base, and 13 bases separated the two germline ends. The CDR3 is 15 residues long. Germline V gives CDR1 MDHEN, CDR2 SYDVKM. CDR3 residues: CASSSPTTGNTEAFF. Here the CDR3 DNA reads TGTGCCAGCAGTTCCCCCACAACAGGGAACACTGAAGCTTTCTTT.

In this sample, this clonotype turned up a few times. CDR3 nucleotide sequence: TGTGCCAGCAGTTCAGGGATCGGGAAGTTCTTC. This translates into CASSSGIGKFF. The rearrangement links TRBV28 to TRBJ2-1; possibly TRBD1 or TRBD2 for D (5 bases each). Germline lookup yields CDR1 MDHEN and CDR2 SYDVKM. The CDR3 runs to 11 residues. The V end was cut by 4 bases, the J end by 14 bases, with 12 bases between.